What follows are 3 T cell receptor beta chains derived from one specimen sequenced in a study of T cell repertoires in cytomegalovirus infection. These receptors have no known antigen. In TCRdb, the reads were re-called with MiXCR into one record per CDR3 protein. The table records about 500,000 distinct CDR3 sequences, roughly a third of them present only once. The sequencing used cultured PBMCs, collected from culture after CMV antigen stimulation. The origin of the receptors is a human donor in good health (CMV status not recorded). Some clones in this sample may be carry-over from other donors' samples.

The chain has TRBV27 and TRBJ2-4; D may correspond to TRBD1 or TRBD2 (5 bases each). V shed 2 bases and J shed 8 bases, with 13 bases lying between them. The CDR3 contains 14 residues. Germline V CDR1 and CDR2: MNHEY, SMNVEV (reference sequence). DNA of the CDR3: TGTGCCAGCAGTTTAGGGACCTTGGTGGACATTCAGTACTTC. As protein: CASSLGTLVDIQYF.

The sample holds many counts of this clonotype. This rearrangement joins TRBV7-2 to TRBJ1-1, with a possible D match to TRBD1 (6 bases). The germline V gene encodes CDR1 SGHTA and CDR2 FQGNSA. Trimming stripped 2 bases from V and 1 base from J, with 8 bases between. This CDR3 contains 14 residues. The CDR3 region is CASSLLGQNTEAFF. The CDR3 DNA is TGTGCCAGCAGCTTACTGGGACAGAACACTGAAGCTTTCTTT.

V gene TRBV11-1 combines with J gene TRBJ2-3, with 7 bases fitting TRBD1. This CDR3 region has 17 residues. With 3 bases clipped from V and 1 base from J, the junction kept 10 bases outside the gene matches. Per the germline V gene, CDR1 is SGHAT and CDR2 is FQDESV (reference sequence). The CDR3 reads CASSFDDRAQGTDTQYF. The DNA for the CDR3 is TGTGCCAGCAGCTTTGACGACAGGGCCCAGGGCACAGATACGCAGTATTTT.